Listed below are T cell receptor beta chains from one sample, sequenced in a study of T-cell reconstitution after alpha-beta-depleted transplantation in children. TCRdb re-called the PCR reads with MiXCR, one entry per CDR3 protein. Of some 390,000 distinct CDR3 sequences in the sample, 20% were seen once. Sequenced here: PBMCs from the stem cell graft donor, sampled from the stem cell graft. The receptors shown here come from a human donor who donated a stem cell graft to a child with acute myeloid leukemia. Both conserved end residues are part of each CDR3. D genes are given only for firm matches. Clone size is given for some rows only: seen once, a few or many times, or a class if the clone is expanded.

TGTGCCAGCAGCTTAACGGGGACTAGCGCACACAATGAGCAGTTCTTC	CASSLTGTSAHNEQFF	TRBJ2-1	TRBD2	TRBV7-3	few
TGTGCCACCAGCAGAGACAGGGTCGGGGCCTATGGCTACACCTTC	CATSRDRVGAYGYTF	TRBJ1-2	NA	TRBV15	NA
TGTGCCAGCTCACCACCTCTACAGGTCTCCGAGCAGTACTTC	CASSPPLQVSEQYF	TRBJ2-7	NA	TRBV18	NA
TGCAGCGCCCGGGACCCCTCCAATGAGCAGTTCTTC	CSARDPSNEQFF	TRBJ2-1	NA	TRBV29-1	many
TGCGCCAGCTCTACAGGGCGGCGGTACAATGAGCAGTTCTTC	CASSTGRRYNEQFF	TRBJ2-1	NA	TRBV5-1	NA
TGTGCCACCAGCAGGGCAGCTAACTATGGCTACACCTTC	CATSRAANYGYTF	TRBJ1-2	NA	TRBV15	NA
TGCAGCGTTGAAGGGGTAATGAACACTGAAGCTTTCTTT	CSVEGVMNTEAFF	TRBJ1-1	NA	TRBV29-1	many
TGTGCCAGCAGGAAGACTAGCGGTATCAGCTCCTACAATGAGCAGTTCTTC	CASRKTSGISSYNEQFF	TRBJ2-1	TRBD2	TRBV28	NA
TGCGCCAGCAGCTTAGAAACGGGACTAGCGGGATTGGGGGAGCAGTACTTC	CASSLETGLAGLGEQYF	TRBJ2-7	TRBD2	TRBV5-1	NA
TGTGCCAGCAGTTTAGAGGTCCTAGCGGGGGCTAGCACAGATACGCAGTATTTT	CASSLEVLAGASTDTQYF	TRBJ2-3	TRBD2	TRBV12-3/TRBV12-4	NA
TGCGCCAGCAGTGAGTCAGGCACTGGAGTGAACACTGAAGCTTTCTTT	CASSESGTGVNTEAFF	TRBJ1-1	NA	TRBV10-1	NA
TGCAGTGCTCCAGAACAGGGCCGTTACGAGCAGTACTTC	CSAPEQGRYEQYF	TRBJ2-7	NA	TRBV20-1	few
TGCAGCGTCGAACAGGACAGCTCCTACGAGCAGTACTTC	CSVEQDSSYEQYF	TRBJ2-7	NA	TRBV29-1	many
TGCAGCGTTCCTGGGACAGGGGGTGAGACCCAGTACTTC	CSVPGTGGETQYF	TRBJ2-5	TRBD1	TRBV29-1	few
TGTGCCAGCAGCACCCGGTGGGGGGACGAGCAGTACTTC	CASSTRWGDEQYF	TRBJ2-7	NA	TRBV7-9	few
TGCAGTGCCGACGACGCTGAAGCTTTCTTT	CSADDAEAFF	TRBJ1-1	NA	TRBV20-1	few
TGCGCCAGCAGCCAACTGGGGACTAGCGGGAGTTCGTTCTTC	CASSQLGTSGSSFF	TRBJ2-1	TRBD2	TRBV4-3	few
TGCGCCAGCAGCTTGGTAGCGACCGACACAGATACGCAGTATTTT	CASSLVATDTDTQYF	TRBJ2-3	NA	TRBV5-1	few
TGCGCCAGCAGCCATCGGGGGACTAGTGGGTCCTACGAGCAGTACTTC	CASSHRGTSGSYEQYF	TRBJ2-7	TRBD2	TRBV4-1	NA
TGTGCCAGCAGGGGGGTGGATCACTGGGACACTGAAGCTTTCTTT	CASRGVDHWDTEAFF	TRBJ1-1	NA	TRBV28	NA
TGTGCCAGCAGTACCGCGAGGGCCCTCGGTGAGCAGTTCTTC	CASSTARALGEQFF	TRBJ2-1	NA	TRBV12-3/TRBV12-4	few
TGTGCCAGCAGCCTAGGACATCTTAGCAATCAGCCCCAGCATTTT	CASSLGHLSNQPQHF	TRBJ1-5	NA	TRBV12-3/TRBV12-4	once
TGCAGTGCCCCTAATCCGGGCTCCTACGAGCAGTACTTC	CSAPNPGSYEQYF	TRBJ2-7	NA	TRBV20-1	few
TGTGCCAGCAGCCGACGGACAGGGGTTGGCTACACCTTC	CASSRRTGVGYTF	TRBJ1-2	TRBD1	TRBV12-3/TRBV12-4	NA
TGTGCCAGCAGACTCGCGGGCAATCAGCCCCAGCATTTT	CASRLAGNQPQHF	TRBJ1-5	NA	TRBV28	few
TGTGCCAGCAGTCCCTCGACAGGATGGGGCGAGCAGTACTTC	CASSPSTGWGEQYF	TRBJ2-7	NA	TRBV12-3/TRBV12-4	few